These 2 T cell receptor beta chains originate from one sample sequenced in a study of T cells in Graves' hyperthyroidism and ophthalmopathy. Amplified TCR beta CDR3 regions came from RNA transcripts. First-round RT-PCR targeting the TCR CDR3 was performed with the HTBI primer set. TCRdb ran MiXCR on the multiplex PCR reads and lists one entry per CDR3 protein. Of roughly 380,000 distinct CDR3 sequences in the sample, about a sixth were seen once. The source material was blood. The receptors were sampled from a woman aged 40 to 50 with Graves' ophthalmopathy.

This clonotype showed up many times. The CDR3 sequence is CATQSVQGQETQYF. The CDR3 DNA follows: TGTGCCACCCAGTCTGTCCAGGGACAAGAGACCCAGTACTTC. The chain combines TRBV10-3 with TRBJ2-5, with D tentatively TRBD1 (5 bases). V was trimmed by 10 bases and J by 2 bases, leaving 17 bases between them. CDR1 and CDR2 from the germline V gene are ENHRY and SYGVKD. The CDR3 consists of 14 residues.

A remark on this clonotype: The junction and the germline gene differ at one end; a read error may be behind it. V is TRBV28 and J is TRBJ1-1, with D uncertain. The V gene's germline CDR1 is MDHEN and CDR2 SYDVKM. The CDR3 spans 12 residues. CDR3 in DNA: TGCGCCGGCGCCGAGAGGATCACTGAAGCTTTCTTT. Its protein product is CAGAERITEAFF.